A single sample gave rise to the 10 T cell receptor beta chains below, sequenced in a study of CD8 T cells in ankylosing spondylitis. Using its own MiXCR run on the 5' RACE reads, TCRdb lists one record per CDR3 protein. The data show 300,000 to 400,000 distinct CDR3 sequences, about 9.9% seen once. The sequenced sample consisted of blood, either unsorted or a sorted T cell fraction (not recorded which). These TCRs come from a female donor with ankylosing spondylitis or in good health (not recorded which).

For this clonotype: A clone one base away is much larger, so this may be a read error. The chain joins TRBV6-1 to TRBJ1-1; D unresolved. Germline assignment: CDR1 MNHNS and CDR2 SASEGT. The CDR3 spans 8 residues. CDR3 sequence reads: CLVEEAFF. The CDR3 DNA reads as TGTCTAGTGGAGGAAGCTTTCTTT.

The gene calls are TRBV2 and TRBJ1-1, with 7 positions matching TRBD1. After removal of 8 bases from V and 4 bases from J, the junction contained 25 bases not matched to a gene. This CDR3 has 19 amino acids. Per germline, CDR1 SNHLY and CDR2 FYNNEI. In DNA form, the CDR3 reads TGTGCCAGCTGTTCCGACCGAGACAGGGTCCGATTGGGAACCACTGAAGCTTTCTTT. Protein sequence: CASCSDRDRVRLGTTEAFF. Looking up the rest from reference TRBV2 and TRBJ1-1 gives the full variable domain: EPEVTQTPSHQVTQMGQEVILRCVPISNHLYFYWYRQILGQKVEFLVSFYNNEISEKSEIFDDQFSVERPDGSNFTLKIRSTKLEDSAMYFCASCSDRDRVRLGTTEAFFGQGTRLTVV.

This clonotype has only a few counts. This chain connects TRBV5-6 to TRBJ2-5; 9 bases line up with TRBD2. The CDR3 consists of 14 residues. V shed 3 bases and J 4 bases; nucleotides not matched to a gene: 4. The germline V gene has CDR1 SGHDT and CDR2 YYEEEE. The CDR3 sequence: CASSWTSAAETQYF. The CDR3 DNA reads as TGTGCCAGCAGCTGGACTAGCGCGGCAGAGACCCAGTACTTC.

Ten or more counts support this clonotype. The chain recombines TRBV27 with TRBJ2-1, with unresolved D. The germline V gene encodes CDR1 MNHEY and CDR2 SMNVEV (reference sequence). CDR3 size: 19 residues. V was trimmed by 5 bases and J by 5 bases, leaving 28 bases between them. The CDR3 DNA reads TGTGCCAGCAGTCCTAATCTGATCGGGCTCGGAATTAGGAACAATGAGCAGTTCTTC. This translates into CASSPNLIGLGIRNNEQFF.

CDR3 nucleotides: TGTGCCAGCTCACCACTCCCTTTATGGGACAGGGAAAATCAGCCCCAGCATTTT. This translates into CASSPLPLWDRENQPQHF. The chain links TRBV18 to TRBJ1-5, with TRBD1 matching 9 bases. V lost 1 base to trimming and J lost 4 bases; unmatched junction nucleotides: 11. Looked up from germline, CDR1 is KGHSH and CDR2 is LQKENI. The CDR3 runs 18 residues.

This clonotype was seen repeatedly, ten times or more. V and J are TRBV21-1 and TRBJ2-3; the table's D call, TRBD2, has no DNA check behind it. TRBV21-1 is a listed pseudogene. CDR3 length equals 18 residues. This CDR3 reads CASSVTSGRGGRTDTQYF. In DNA form, the CDR3 reads TGTGCCAGCAGCGTGACTAGCGGGAGGGGGGGCCGCACAGATACGCAGTATTTT.

This clonotype was counted at least ten times. V and J are TRBV15 and TRBJ1-2; D unresolved. CDR3 length: 15 residues. Per the germline V gene, CDR1 is LNHNV and CDR2 is YYDKDF (reference sequence). The V gene lost 0 bases and the J gene lost 4 bases, with 12 bases spanning the gap. The CDR3 DNA sequence: TGTGCCACCAGCAGAGATAAAGCAGCTAGCTATGGCTACACCTTC. It yields the protein CATSRDKAASYGYTF.

At least ten counts were recorded for this clonotype. The chain links TRBV5-1 to TRBJ1-5; TRBD1 matches at 10 bases. Per germline, CDR1 SGHRS and CDR2 YFSETQ. Trimming cost V 4 bases and J 8 bases; bases outside gene matches: 6. There are 14 residues in the CDR3. DNA of the CDR3: TGCGCCAGCAGCATTGGACAGGGGGGAGAGCCCCAGCATTTT. It specifies CASSIGQGGEPQHF.

The chain recombines TRBV12-3 or TRBV12-4 with TRBJ2-1; possible D gene TRBD2, 7 bases. V shed 3 bases and J shed 8 bases, with 17 bases lying between them. This CDR3 has 15 amino acids. The CDR3 region is CASSLGGGPSHEQFF. CDR3 coding DNA: TGTGCCAGCAGTTTGGGGGGGGGCCCCTCCCATGAGCAGTTCTTC.

The chain employs TRBV19 and TRBJ1-3; D unresolved. CDR3 length equals 15 residues. Germline assignment: CDR1 LNHDA and CDR2 SQIVND (reference sequence). The CDR3 is CGARAGTSSGNTIYF. CDR3 DNA: TGTGGTGCACGGGCAGGCACGAGCTCTGGAAACACCATATATTTT.